The 27 T cell receptor beta chains presented below share a single source sample, sequenced in a study of cytomegalovirus exposure and HLA in healthy donors (dated 2017 in TCRdb). Library preparation employed the immunoSEQ multiplex PCR assay. What TCRdb holds here is the immuneACCESS table cut down to in-frame rearrangements. Part of the clones is not present; checked against another copy, under half of the missing clones reflect an unresolved V gene, and the others are unexplained. Across this sample there are around 93,000 clones, with 85% seen only once. The ten most abundant clones make up around 20% of the sample. Specimen: PBMCs. These receptors were obtained from a man younger than 35 in good health and CMV-seropositive.

The chain combines TRBV7-9 with TRBJ2-2; TRBD2 matches 10 bases. V gave up 1 base and J gave up 4 bases; unmatched junction bases: 3. Germline CDR1 and CDR2: SEHNR and FQNEAQ (reference sequence). The CDR3 totals 16 residues. CDR3 loop: CASSLGASGGTGELFF. DNA for the CDR3: TGTGCCAGCAGCTTAGGGGCTAGCGGGGGCACCGGGGAGCTGTTTTTT. Using reference TRBV7-9 and TRBJ2-2 for the parts outside the CDR3, the full variable domain is DTGVSQNPRHKITKRGQNVTFRCDPISEHNRLYWYRQTLGQGPEFLTYFQNEAQLEKSRLLSDRFSAERPKGSFSTLEIQRTEQGDSAMYLCASSLGASGGTGELFFGEGSRLTVL.

The J gene is TRBJ1-2, the V gene TRBV7-9, with TRBD1 matching 9 bases. Germline lookup yields CDR1 SEHNR and CDR2 FQNEAQ (reference sequence). CDR3 length: 15 residues. The V gene end was trimmed by 5 bases and the J gene end by 7 bases; junction bases not matched to a gene: 11. DNA for the CDR3: TGTGCCAGCAGCCCCCGGACAGGGGCGCCAGCTGGCTACACCTTC. Its protein product is CASSPRTGAPAGYTF. Looking up the rest from reference TRBV7-9 and TRBJ1-2 gives the full variable domain: DTGVSQNPRHKITKRGQNVTFRCDPISEHNRLYWYRQTLGQGPEFLTYFQNEAQLEKSRLLSDRFSAERPKGSFSTLEIQRTEQGDSAMYLCASSPRTGAPAGYTFGSGTRLTVV.

The CDR3 nucleotides are TGTGCCAGTCAGCCGGCTAGCTACAATGAGCAGTTCTTC. Protein sequence: CASQPASYNEQFF. The rearrangement uses TRBV6-5 and TRBJ2-1; D call uncertain. Per the germline V gene, CDR1 is MNHEY and CDR2 is SVGAGI. This CDR3 has 13 residues. The V gene lost 9 bases and the J gene lost 3 bases, with 12 bases spanning the gap.

This clone is a singleton in its sample. The chain uses TRBV30 and TRBJ2-6; D gene uncertain. The germline CDR1 and CDR2 sequences are GTSNPN and SVGIG (reference sequence). Trimming removed 0 bases at V and 2 bases at J, with 5 bases between. The CDR3 is 14 amino acids. CDR3 coding DNA: TGTGCCTGGAGTGTGGCCACTGGGGCCAACGTCCTGACTTTC. Protein sequence: CAWSVATGANVLTF.

The chain couples TRBV29-1 to TRBJ2-7; TRBD2 might be the D (6 bases). Germline V CDR1 and CDR2: SQVTM, ANQGSEA. This CDR3 comprises 14 residues. Trimming took off 6 bases at V and 0 bases at J, with 15 bases between the two ends. The CDR3 loop reads CSVAVGGYSYEQYF. The CDR3, as DNA: TGCAGCGTCGCCGTGGGGGGATACTCCTACGAGCAGTACTTC.

The CDR3 is CASSEPEGPHEQYF. For the CDR3, the DNA is TGTGCCAGCAGTGAACCGGAGGGCCCCCACGAGCAGTACTTC. This chain joins TRBV2 and TRBJ2-7, with a tentative D call TRBD2 (6 bases). Per the germline V gene, CDR1 is SNHLY and CDR2 is FYNNEI. This CDR3 has 14 amino acids. The V end was cut by 2 bases, the J end by 5 bases, with 13 bases between. The full variable domain, rest sourced from reference TRBV2 and TRBJ2-7, is EPEVTQTPSHQVTQMGQEVILRCVPISNHLYFYWYRQILGQKVEFLVSFYNNEISEKSEIFDDQFSVERPDGSNFTLKIRSTKLEDSAMYFCASSEPEGPHEQYFGPGTRLTVT.

The chain has TRBV4-1 and TRBJ1-2; no firm D call. The CDR3 is 13 amino acids. V lost 1 base to trimming and J lost 6 bases, with 9 bases between them. CDR1 and CDR2 (germline): MGHRA, YSYEKL. The CDR3 DNA reads as TGCGCCAGCAGCCAAGTTCTTCGGGATGGCTACACCTTC. Encoded protein: CASSQVLRDGYTF.

V and J are TRBV10-2 and TRBJ2-1; 9 nucleotides match TRBD2. The V gene end was trimmed by 6 bases and the J gene end by 3 bases; junction bases not matched to a gene: 6. Germline loops: CDR1 WSHSY, CDR2 SAAADI. There are 15 residues in the CDR3. The CDR3 region has the DNA TGCGCCAGCAGGAAGGGGACTAGCCACTACAATGAGCAGTTCTTC. It codes for CASRKGTSHYNEQFF.

This clone was seen only once. The gene calls are TRBV29-1 and TRBJ1-1; 9 positions match TRBD1. There are 13 residues in the CDR3. CDR1 and CDR2 from the germline V gene are SQVTM and ANQGSEA. Germline trimming cut 6 bases from V and 10 bases from J; bases unmatched to any gene: 12. CDR3: CSVAEQGALRAFF. CDR3 sequence (DNA): TGCAGCGTGGCCGAACAGGGGGCCCTGAGAGCTTTCTTT.

The chain couples TRBV4-2 to TRBJ2-1; perhaps TRBD2 as D (6 bases). Germline V gives CDR1 LGHNA, CDR2 YNFKEQ. The CDR3 has 15 residues. The V end lost 0 bases, the J end lost 4 bases, and 10 bases lay between the germline ends. The CDR3 reads CASSQDPAGYNEQFF. CDR3 coding DNA: TGTGCCAGCAGCCAAGATCCCGCGGGATACAATGAGCAGTTCTTC.

The rearrangement uses TRBV6-6 and TRBJ2-1; tentative D call: TRBD2 (7 bases). Germline CDR1 reads MNHNY; CDR2 reads SVGAGI (reference sequence). The CDR3 has 14 amino acids. V was shortened by 6 bases and J by 8 bases, with 17 bases between the two germline ends. The DNA for the CDR3 is TGTGCCAGCAGCCTCGGGGGGCGAGAGTATGAGCAGTTCTTC. Translated: CASSLGGREYEQFF.

The chain's CDR3 is CASKPTGGGWNANTGELFF. The CDR3 DNA is TGCGCCAGCAAACCGACAGGGGGCGGGTGGAACGCGAACACCGGGGAGCTGTTTTTT. The V call is TRBV5-1, the J call TRBJ2-2, with 10 bases identical to TRBD1. V was clipped by 6 bases and J by 0 bases; unmatched bases: 14. The CDR3 covers 19 residues. Germline loops: CDR1 SGHRS, CDR2 YFSETQ.

The V gene is TRBV11-3, the J gene TRBJ2-1; the D gene is possibly TRBD1 (8 bases). Deletions cut 1 base from V and 7 bases from J, with 17 bases between. This CDR3 is 16 amino acids long. The germline gives CDR1 SGHNT, CDR2 YENEEA. The CDR3 loop is CASSLGVTGGGNEQFF. CDR3 DNA sequence: TGTGCCAGCAGCTTAGGGGTAACAGGGGGAGGGAATGAGCAGTTCTTC.

The chain recombines TRBV28 with TRBJ2-7; the match to TRBD1 covers 7 bases. The germline gives CDR1 MDHEN, CDR2 SYDVKM. The V gene end was trimmed by 7 bases and the J gene end by 1 base; junction bases not matched to a gene: 4. The CDR3 has 13 residues. CDR3 sequence (DNA): TGTGCCAGCACCCCGACAGGGTCCTACGAGCAGTACGTC. It yields the protein CASTPTGSYEQYV.

The rearrangement links TRBV11-2 to TRBJ2-1; no definite D call. The CDR3 has 13 residues. Trimming took off 0 bases at V and 6 bases at J, with 6 bases between the two ends. Germline V gene data show CDR1 as SGHAT and CDR2 as FQNNGV. The CDR3, as DNA: TGTGCCAGCAGCTTAGACTTCTCCAATGAGCAGTTCTTC. Its protein product is CASSLDFSNEQFF.

This chain uses TRBV7-9 with TRBJ2-1; 10 positions match TRBD2. The J segment lost 3 bases and the V segment lost 4 bases, leaving 9 bases of the junction unmatched. Germline V gene sequence: CDR1 SEHNR, CDR2 FQNEAQ (reference sequence). The CDR3 covers 17 residues. The CDR3, as DNA: TGTGCCAGCAGCTGGACTAGCGGCGTTCTACTCTACAATGAGCAGTTCTTC. Translating it yields CASSWTSGVLLYNEQFF.

The chain joins TRBV29-1 to TRBJ2-3; TRBD2 matches 7 bases. Germline loops: CDR1 SQVTM, CDR2 ANQGSEA. The junction had 8 bases not matched to a gene; V was cut back by 7 bases and J by 1 base. This CDR3 has 14 residues. The CDR3 spells CSAGGQVGTDTQYF. CDR3 coding DNA: TGCAGCGCGGGGGGTCAGGTCGGCACAGATACGCAGTATTTT.

The CDR3 coding sequence is TGTGCCAGCAGTTCAGGGGCCCCTGCTACCCAGCATTTT. It encodes CASSSGAPATQHF. J is TRBJ1-5 and V is TRBV28; possible D gene TRBD1, 6 bases. The germline V and J ends were trimmed by 4 bases and 11 bases, with 15 bases remaining between them. The V gene's germline CDR1 is MDHEN and CDR2 SYDVKM. The CDR3 totals 13 residues.

The genes are TRBV14 and TRBJ2-1, with D possibly matching TRBD1 (5 bases). The V end was cut by 2 bases, the J end by 8 bases, with 16 bases between. CDR3 length: 15 residues. CDR1 SGHDN and CDR2 FVKESK come from the germline V gene. CDR3 protein: CASSQTGSLFDEQFF. CDR3 coding DNA: TGTGCCAGCAGCCAAACAGGATCCCTCTTCGATGAGCAGTTCTTC.

This clone was detected once. J is TRBJ2-3 and V is TRBV5-6, with 9 bases matching TRBD1. CDR1 is SGHDT, CDR2 YYEEEE, per germline. This CDR3 contains 16 residues. The trim removed 4 bases at V and 4 bases at J, leaving 10 bases unmatched. Written as DNA, the CDR3 is TGTGCCAGCAGCCCCACAGGGGGCGGTGTTGCAGATACGCAGTATTTT. Translation gives CASSPTGGGVADTQYF.

The V gene is TRBV28, the J gene TRBJ2-5; TRBD1 matches at 8 bases. V lost 7 bases to trimming and J lost 5 bases; unmatched junction nucleotides: 15. The CDR3 length is 16 residues. The germline gives CDR1 MDHEN, CDR2 SYDVKM. The CDR3 protein is CASTTRRQGHWETQYF. CDR3 coding DNA: TGTGCCAGCACAACCCGGAGACAGGGGCATTGGGAGACCCAGTACTTC.

V usage is TRBV5-4 and J usage is TRBJ2-2; tentative D call: TRBD1 (6 bases). The CDR3 runs to 13 residues. The germline V and J ends were trimmed by 3 bases and 4 bases, with 7 bases remaining between them. Germline CDR1 reads SGHNT; CDR2 reads YYREEE (reference sequence). The CDR3 DNA is TGTGCCAGCAGCTCACAGGGCACCGGGGAGCTGTTTTTT. Translation: CASSSQGTGELFF.

This rearrangement joins TRBV19 to TRBJ2-7; 7 nucleotides line up with TRBD2. The CDR3 has 17 residues. The germline V gene encodes CDR1 LNHDA and CDR2 SQIVND (reference sequence). Trimming took 5 bases from V and 1 from J; bases not matched to a gene: 14. The CDR3 DNA reads as TGTGCCAGTAGTCTTCACCCTACCAAGCGGGGATCCTACGAGCAGTACTTC. The encoded protein is CASSLHPTKRGSYEQYF.

The chain combines TRBV27 with TRBJ1-1; D is unresolved. Germline-derived CDR1 and CDR2 are MNHEY and SMNVEV (reference sequence). The CDR3 is 15 residues long. V lost 3 bases and J lost 4, with 15 bases in between. Here the CDR3 DNA reads TGTGCCAGCAGTTTCACCCCCGGGAGTGTCACTGAAGCTTTCTTT. Residues: CASSFTPGSVTEAFF.

There are a few counts of this clone. The CDR3, as DNA: TGTGCCAGCAGCCAGGGGGCCGGGTACAATGAGCAGTTCTTC. Protein product: CASSQGAGYNEQFF. The chain recombines TRBV28 with TRBJ2-1, with TRBD1 matching 8 bases. V trimming: 6 bases; J trimming: 4 bases; junction bases outside the gene matches: 5. CDR1 MDHEN and CDR2 SYDVKM come from the germline V gene. The CDR3 is made up of 14 amino acids.

The chain links TRBV7-9 to TRBJ2-3; weak D call: TRBD2 (5 bases). Germline V lookup: CDR1 SEHNR, CDR2 FQNEAQ (reference sequence). V dropped 8 bases and J dropped 1 base, with 13 bases sitting between them. The CDR3 runs 14 residues. The CDR3 sequence: CASGGGSGTDTQYF. The CDR3 bases are TGTGCCAGCGGAGGAGGTAGCGGCACAGATACGCAGTATTTT.

The chain combines TRBV6-1 with TRBJ1-3, with 8 positions matching TRBD1. The germline V gene encodes CDR1 MNHNS and CDR2 SASEGT. Trimming at V came to 4 bases and at J to 4 bases, leaving 6 bases not matched to a gene. This CDR3 contains 15 residues. CDR3 nucleotide sequence: TGTGCCAGCAGTGTCGGGACAGGCCTGGGAAACACCATATATTTT. It codes for CASSVGTGLGNTIYF.